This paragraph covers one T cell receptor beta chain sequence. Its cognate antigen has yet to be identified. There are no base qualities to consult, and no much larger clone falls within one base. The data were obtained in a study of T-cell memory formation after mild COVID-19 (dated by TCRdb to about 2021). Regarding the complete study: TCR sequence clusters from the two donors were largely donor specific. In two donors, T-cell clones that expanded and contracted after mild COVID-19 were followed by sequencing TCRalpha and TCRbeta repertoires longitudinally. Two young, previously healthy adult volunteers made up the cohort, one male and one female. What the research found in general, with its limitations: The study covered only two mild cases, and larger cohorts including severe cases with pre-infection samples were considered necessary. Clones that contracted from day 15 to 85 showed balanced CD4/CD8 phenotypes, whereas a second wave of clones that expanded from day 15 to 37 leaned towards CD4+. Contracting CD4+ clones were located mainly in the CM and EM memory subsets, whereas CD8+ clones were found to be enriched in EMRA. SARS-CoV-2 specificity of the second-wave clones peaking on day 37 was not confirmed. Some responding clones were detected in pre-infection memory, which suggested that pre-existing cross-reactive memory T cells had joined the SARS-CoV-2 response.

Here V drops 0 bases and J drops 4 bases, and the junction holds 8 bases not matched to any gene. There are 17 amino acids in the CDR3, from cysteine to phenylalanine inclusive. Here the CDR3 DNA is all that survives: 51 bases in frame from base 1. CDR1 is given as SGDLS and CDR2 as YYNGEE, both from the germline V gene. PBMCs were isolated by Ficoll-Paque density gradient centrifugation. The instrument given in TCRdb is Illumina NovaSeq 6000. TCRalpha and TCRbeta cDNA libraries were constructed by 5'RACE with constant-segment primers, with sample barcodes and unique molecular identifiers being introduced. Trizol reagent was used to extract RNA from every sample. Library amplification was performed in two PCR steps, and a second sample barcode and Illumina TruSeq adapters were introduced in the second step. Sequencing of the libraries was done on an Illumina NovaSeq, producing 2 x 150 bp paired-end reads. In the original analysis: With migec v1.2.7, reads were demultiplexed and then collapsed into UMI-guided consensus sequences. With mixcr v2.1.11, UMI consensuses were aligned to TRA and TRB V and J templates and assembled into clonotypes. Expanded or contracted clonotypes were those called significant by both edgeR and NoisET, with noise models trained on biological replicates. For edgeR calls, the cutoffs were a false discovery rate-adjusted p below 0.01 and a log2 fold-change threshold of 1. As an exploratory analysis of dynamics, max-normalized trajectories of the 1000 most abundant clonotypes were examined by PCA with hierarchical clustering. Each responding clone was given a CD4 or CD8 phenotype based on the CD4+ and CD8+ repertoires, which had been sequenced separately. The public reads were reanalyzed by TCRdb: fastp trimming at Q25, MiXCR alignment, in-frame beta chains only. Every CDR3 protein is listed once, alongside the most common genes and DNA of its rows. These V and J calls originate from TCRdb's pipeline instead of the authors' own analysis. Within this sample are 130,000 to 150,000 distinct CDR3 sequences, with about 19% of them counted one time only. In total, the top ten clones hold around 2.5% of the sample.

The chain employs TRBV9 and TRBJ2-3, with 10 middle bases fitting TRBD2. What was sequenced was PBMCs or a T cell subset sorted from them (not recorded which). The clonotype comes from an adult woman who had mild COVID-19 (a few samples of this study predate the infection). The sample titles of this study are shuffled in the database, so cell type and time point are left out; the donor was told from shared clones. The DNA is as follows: TGTGCCAGCAGCGTAGAAGTGACTAGCGGGCACGCAGATACGCAGTATTTT. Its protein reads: CASSVEVTSGHADTQYF.